The text below deals with one T cell receptor (beta chain). Its antigen is still unknown. The donors comprised healthy bone marrow donors. The data stem from a study of cytomegalovirus exposure and HLA in healthy donors. Study-level findings and limits: Most of the TCR beta V segments (in an earlier analysis) were productive either about 90% or about 30% of the time. Later analysis placed DRB1 highest and HLA-C lowest in TCR association rates, which differed by HLA locus.

PCR was performed using 60 Vbeta and 13 Jbeta primers. Clones were read by immunoSEQ multiplex PCR, and TCRdb kept only the in-frame ones, dropping some. This sample has 200,000 to 250,000 clones, with around 83% found just once. The sequenced sample consisted of PBMCs. The sequence was collected from a woman aged 45-60 years in good health and CMV-seropositive.

The CDR3 spells CASSPWTTDEQFF. CDR3 DNA sequence: TGTGCCAGCAGCCCATGGACTACGGATGAGCAGTTCTTC. This chain connects TRBV7-2 to TRBJ2-1; D may be TRBD2 (6 bases). CDR3 length equals 13 residues. V was cut by 5 bases and J by 8 bases, with 13 bases left in between. The germline V gene has CDR1 SGHTA and CDR2 FQGNSA.